This T cell receptor (beta chain) was recorded in a study of T-cell reconstitution after alpha-beta-depleted transplantation in children. Study-wide findings and caveats: By one year post-transplant, T-cell counts and diversity largely arose from T cells that were newly produced. Reportedly, only several hundred clones from non-depleted graft cells drove alpha-beta T-cell counts at about two months. For some patients, TCRbeta diversity was high at day 60 because of recipient T cells and thymic progenitors that survived.

This clonotype was observed a handful of times. As yet, its antigen is unknown. Preparation of the TCRbeta library was carried out with unique molecular identifiers. TCRdb recomputed calls from the PCR reads with MiXCR, one row per CDR3 protein. The repertoire holds 300,000 to 400,000 distinct CDR3 sequences, with approximately 23% as singletons. Trimming cost V 6 bases and J 5 bases; bases outside gene matches: 11. The CDR3 extends over 16 amino acids. The germline CDR1 and CDR2 sequences are SNHLY and FYNNEI. The J gene is TRBJ2-1, the V gene TRBV2, with TRBD1 matching 9 bases. Sequenced material: PBMCs, mostly from graft donor cells, taken 180 days after TCRalphabeta/CD19-depleted stem cell transplant. This TCR was sampled from a male patient younger than 18 who had a stem cell transplant for acute lymphoblastic leukemia, so the T cells may come from the graft donor. The CDR3 region has the DNA TGTGCCAGCAGCGGACCCGGGACAGGGAGGAACAATGAGCAGTTCTTC. Encoded protein: CASSGPGTGRNNEQFF.